The following is a TCR beta chain sequence with its context. The CDR3 consists of 12 residues. With 3 bases clipped from V and 9 bases from J, the junction kept 4 bases outside the gene matches. Germline V gene data show CDR1 as SGHDT and CDR2 as YYEEEE. This entry belongs to a study of human T cells and chemical hapten exposure. Background on the study: Mostly female patients had alopecia areata, totalis or universalis.

Separate cDNA molecules received unique molecular identifiers, which the library attached to them. One entry per CDR3 protein, called by TCRdb with MiXCR from the RACE reads. Of some 110,000 distinct CDR3 sequences detected, about 11% appear once; the ten largest clones hold over 2%. Noted time point: patch test 3, about 24 weeks after DPC sensitization. Treatment reported: therapeutic diphenylcyclopropenone sensitization with weekly scalp DPC. This TCR was sampled from a woman between 50 and 59 years old with alopecia areata. Some clones in this sample may be carry-over from other donors' samples. This chain joins TRBV5-6 and TRBJ2-5; TRBD1 aligns across 8 bases. This specimen consisted of whole blood, obtained in connection with sensitization to the hapten diphenylcyclopropenone (DPC). The CDR3 loop is CASSWTGRAQYF. Here the CDR3 DNA reads TGTGCCAGCAGCTGGACAGGGAGAGCCCAGTACTTC. Complete variable domain (other parts from reference TRBV5-6 and TRBJ2-5): DAGVTQSPTHLIKTRGQQVTLRCSPKSGHDTVSWYQQALGQGPQFIFQYYEEEERQRGNFPDRFSGHQFPNYSSELNVNALLLGDSALYLCASSWTGRAQYFGPGTRLLVL.